The sequence of this T cell receptor (beta chain) was determined in a study of cytomegalovirus exposure and HLA in healthy donors. The overall study: A prior study identified 100 million to 130 million unique TCR beta sequences from 190 million or so T cells. Membership in the Caucasian-associated ancestry cluster was found for about four fifths of around 380 genotyped donors.

V lost 0 bases and J 5 bases, leaving 14 bases between the germline ends. The germline CDR1 and CDR2 sequences are GTSNPN and SVGIG (reference sequence). The CDR3 has 15 residues. In regard to this clone: No antigen is known for it.

Overall study results and limits: Rare TCR sequences predominated, though certain public TCRs were found in many donors. Common viral pathogens were later found to be apparently linked to several of the most significant clusters.

The PCR was carried out with 60 Vbeta primers and 13 Jbeta primers. Assay used: immunoSEQ multiplex PCR; TCRdb lists only in-frame clones, some missing. The sample yields 150,000 or so clones, 84% seen once. The sample was PBMCs. The rearrangement uses TRBV30 and TRBJ1-5; D is uncertain. The sequence derives from a man in his thirties or forties in good health and CMV-seronegative. The CDR3 nucleotides are TGTGCCTGGAGTGTACGGCAGACTCGGGATCAGCCCCAGCATTTT. The encoded protein is CAWSVRQTRDQPQHF.